This T cell receptor beta chain came from a study of cytomegalovirus exposure and HLA in healthy donors. General study results and limits: Several of the most significant clusters were apparently associated with common viral pathogens in a later analysis.

Donors counted as nominally healthy when sampled, yet unrecorded immune exposures were likely. A word on this clone: The antigen remains undetermined.

PCR employed 60 Vbeta and 13 Jbeta primers. Repertoires were generated with immunoSEQ multiplex PCR, while TCRdb's copy carries only in-frame clones and drops some. The data show some 200,000 clones, about 79% seen once. Germline V gene sequence: CDR1 SGHNT, CDR2 YYREEE (reference sequence). J was trimmed by 4 bases and V by 2 bases; bases with no gene match: 5. The CDR3 is 14 residues long. The clonotype originates from a boy aged 2 to 9 in good health and CMV-seronegative. V gene TRBV5-4 combines with J gene TRBJ2-7, with 8 bases matching TRBD1. Sequences were obtained from PBMCs. DNA of the CDR3: TGTGCCAGCAGCTTCCAGGGGGCGCGGTACGAGCAGTACTTC. Translation: CASSFQGARYEQYF.